This is a list of T cell receptor beta chains from one sample in a study of T cells in Graves' hyperthyroidism and ophthalmopathy. TCRdb fed the multiplex PCR reads into MiXCR, producing one record per CDR3 protein. The sample yields roughly 240,000 distinct CDR3 sequences, roughly 17% seen once. The sequenced material came from blood. Every receptor here comes from a woman between 18 and 29 years old with Graves' ophthalmopathy. Each CDR3 is given without its conserved first and last residue. Fields, in order: J gene, V gene, clone size, CDR3 protein. Size tells how often a clone was seen (once, few, many) or the class of an expanded clone, and some rows leave it out.

>TRBJ2-7|TRBV28|many
ASSGGETYEQY
>TRBJ1-1|TRBV7-2|many
ASSLGRRNEAF
>TRBJ2-3|TRBV20-1|many
SAPLGLEKDTQY
>TRBJ1-4|TRBV20-1|many
SAREQGLNEKLF
>TRBJ1-1|TRBV12-3/TRBV12-4|many
ASSNRGGNTEAF
>TRBJ1-5|TRBV19|-
ASTYTGTGGNQPQH
>TRBJ2-7|TRBV5-1|many
ASSSPGDYTYEQY
>TRBJ2-3|TRBV5-1|many
ASRLGTDTQY
>TRBJ2-1|TRBV4-2|many
ASSQVLAGGGAEQF
>TRBJ2-7|TRBV11-2|many
ATTLSPSYEQY
>TRBJ1-5|TRBV28|-
ASRTGGVHQPQH
>TRBJ2-3|TRBV7-9|many
ASSHRDRVIDTQY
>TRBJ2-7|TRBV10-3|-
AMEPGQTYEQY
>TRBJ1-1|TRBV5-1|many
ASSLGGFETEAF
>TRBJ2-1|TRBV7-9|many
ASSPGTGREQF
>TRBJ2-1|TRBV7-9|many
ASSLTYNEQF
>TRBJ1-3|TRBV3-1|many
ASSQGEFSGNTIY
>TRBJ1-2|TRBV9|many
ASSAGQGSLANYGYT
>TRBJ1-2|TRBV30|many
AWSVRGSGYT
>TRBJ2-3|TRBV3-1|-
ASSRLAGGPADTQY
>TRBJ1-5|TRBV6-1|many
ASTLDRTGNQPQH
>TRBJ2-4|TRBV11-1|-
ASSQGRTSGNIQY
>TRBJ1-5|TRBV6-2/TRBV6-3|many
ASSYRKEQGQPQH
>TRBJ2-1|TRBV20-1|many
SALSYNEQF
>TRBJ2-1|TRBV19|many
ASSTPGQGYEQF
>TRBJ1-4|TRBV18|many
ASSPRQGPNEKLF
>TRBJ2-7|TRBV7-9|-
ASSLAPGLGVEQY
>TRBJ2-7|TRBV5-5|many
ASSLLTGGPVHEQY
>TRBJ1-5|TRBV12-5|many
ASGLENQPQH
>TRBJ2-7|TRBV10-3|many
AISAFGDPPTNTAYEQY
>TRBJ1-1|TRBV2|-
ASRTRGGTNTEAF
>TRBJ2-5|TRBV5-1|many
ASREGAGGEETQY
>TRBJ2-3|TRBV20-1|many
SARRGLSTDTQY